This T cell receptor (beta chain) derives from a study of shared clonotypes between healthy human individuals (TCRdb year 2020). For context, the study as a whole: A few men and a couple of women, aged 18 to 49 years, made up the cohort. Different laboratories and diverse techniques were used to prepare libraries and sequence TCR repertoires, to increase sequencing depth and limit assay-specific biases. Between about 0.85 and 10 billion PBMCs per donor were obtained by leukapheresis. The study deeply sequenced blood TCR repertoires of five healthy adults to estimate repertoire size and the extent of clonotype sharing between individuals. For each donor, CD4 naive and CD4 memory were each run on three plates, CD8 naive on two plates, and CD8 memory on one plate.

Healthy HIV-negative adults with no recently reported acute infections or vaccinations were included as donors. Only Caucasian adults living in Nashville, Tennessee, USA were represented among the donors. CD4+ T cells were enriched by magnetic negative selection, after which naive cells were positively selected on CD45RA and the negative fraction was taken as the memory subset. Blood was obtained by leukapheresis, after which PBMCs were separated by Ficoll-Histopaque density gradient centrifugation and cryopreserved in liquid nitrogen vapor phase. Purity and quantity of every magnetically sorted T cell population were checked by analytical flow cytometry. Genomic DNA was isolated from each sorted fraction and quantified by UV absorbance on a Nanodrop 2000c. TCR CDR3 regions were amplified from genomic DNA by multiplex PCR using the deep immunoSEQ assay. Extracted genomic DNA from each cell subset was distributed evenly across all wells of several immunoSEQ 96-well plates, and each plate was treated as a replicate. For sorted subsets, approximately 200 ng of genomic DNA, equivalent to 25,000 to 30,000 T cell genomes, went into each replicate PCR. The purified libraries were quantified using a Qubit 3.0 fluorometer, sized with a Bioanalyzer 2100, and then quantified again using the KAPA Library Quantification kit. Every immunoSEQ 96-well plate was sequenced on a dedicated single-read 150-cycle Illumina NextSeq 550 flow cell. The original pipeline was this. The immunoSEQ output contained only junctional sequences without quality scores, so filtering could not match that applied to full-length reads. To assign V/J genes and CDR3, sequences were annotated using PyIR, a Python wrapper for IgBLAST v1.9, with IMGT germline references. Reads with weak V/J assignments (E-value above 1e-6), missing CDR3, stop codons, out-of-frame junctions, or ambiguous translated residues were removed. V3J clonotypes were defined by identical inferred V gene, J gene, and CDR3 amino acid sequence. The percentage overlap between two repertoires was calculated by dividing the number of shared unique clonotypes by the size of the smaller repertoire. Three approaches were used to assess repertoire richness: RTK rarefaction, the Chao1 estimator, and Recon v2.1 estimates of unobserved clonotypes. OLGA was used to compute generation probabilities for all TCRbeta clonotypes that the gDNA method yielded from a few donors. This immuneACCESS table, as held by TCRdb, lists in-frame sequences with V and J called but not all clones. Of the missing ones, under half trace to an unresolved V gene in checked studies; the others have no known cause. That table supplies the V and J calls and clone size; D and trimming were determined from the DNA. Recorded for this sample are about 1 million clones; around 76% of them occurred a single time. The ten largest make up less than 1.5% of the sample.

As to this clone: Its antigen remains unidentified. No much larger clonotype is one base removed from it; base qualities were not supplied.

The paper as a whole reports these results and caveats: Compared with non-shared clonotypes, clonotypes shared by all four sorted-subset donors had higher generation probabilities. Pairwise subsampling led to the expectation that sequencing depth would affect the degree of clonotype sharing among donors. The small number of donors limited the genetic and exposure-history diversity represented. Sampling was restricted to blood, and TCR repertoires in tissue are likely to differ from TCR repertoires in blood. Rarefaction of sorted-subset datasets indicated incomplete sequencing despite the large sequencing depth. Estimated clonotype richness was generally larger for naive than for memory subsets. Around 5% of naive CD4, 3.5% of naive CD8, approximately 2.2% of memory CD4, and 0.4% of memory CD8 clonotypes were shared across several donors.

Including cysteine and phenylalanine, the CDR3 has 13 amino acids. CDR3 DNA is the only sequence kept; it has 39 bases, read in frame from the first base. CDR1 and CDR2 (ENHRY, SYGVKD) derive from the germline V gene. At the junction V is shortened by 6 bases and J by 1 base, with 10 bases in between. The sample was memory CD4+ T cells sorted from blood. Interpreted using the paper, the cell subset or site label stands for: CD45RA-negative fraction. The chain was built from TRBV10-3 and TRBJ2-7; a confident D gene designation cannot be given. This sequence originates from a man younger than 30 in good health. This receptor has the CDR3 CAIRNFRSYEQYF. The bases read TGTGCCATCAGAAATTTCCGTTCCTACGAGCAGTACTTC.